One and the same sample provided the 16 T cell receptor beta chains below, sequenced in a study of T cell responses to AZD1222 COVID-19 vaccine. The repertoire was sequenced with immunoSEQ multiplex PCR; TCRdb's copy has only in-frame clones and lacks some. Of approximately 84,000 clones listed, under 90% were seen once; the top ten hold approximately 2.5%. The sequencing here drew on peripheral blood, taken on day 0 of AZD1222 vaccination. These receptors all come from an adult in good health.

The rearrangement uses TRBV3-1 (or the pseudogene TRBV3-2) and TRBJ2-4, with 12 bases identical to TRBD2. Losses at the gene ends were 2 bases for V and 2 bases for J; bases not matched to a gene: 4. Germline V lookup: CDR1 LGHDT, CDR2 YNNKEL (reference sequence). The CDR3 contains 17 residues. CDR3: CASSQLAGGITKNIQYF. The CDR3 DNA sequence: TGTGCCAGCAGCCAACTAGCGGGAGGGATAACCAAAAACATTCAGTACTTC.

The CDR3 DNA follows: TGTGCCAGCAGCGTACGAGAAAACACCGGGGAGCTGTTTTTT. It yields the protein CASSVRENTGELFF. V is TRBV9 and J is TRBJ2-2, with D unclear. Deletions cut 1 base from V and 2 bases from J, with 6 bases between. The CDR3 is made up of 14 amino acids. CDR1 and CDR2 (germline): SGDLS, YYNGEE.

The chain is built from TRBV2 and TRBJ1-2; no reliable D call. The germline CDR1 and CDR2 sequences are SNHLY and FYNNEI. This CDR3 spans 13 amino acids. Deletions cut 5 bases from V and 2 bases from J, with 9 bases between. This CDR3 is CASSREENYGYTF. The CDR3 DNA reads as TGTGCCAGCAGTCGTGAGGAAAACTATGGCTACACCTTC.

The V call is TRBV18, the J call TRBJ2-2; the D gene is possibly TRBD1 (5 bases). Germline-derived CDR1 and CDR2 are KGHSH and LQKENI. This CDR3 has 16 amino acids. The V and J ends lost 3 bases and 4 bases respectively, with 15 bases between them. CDR3 in DNA: TGTGCCAGCTCACCCTTTGGACATCGAACCACCGGGGAGCTGTTTTTT. Its translation is CASSPFGHRTTGELFF.

The V call is TRBV19, the J call TRBJ2-7, with D possibly being TRBD2 (5 bases). Germline assignment: CDR1 LNHDA and CDR2 SQIVND (reference sequence). The CDR3 is 14 residues long. The germline V and J ends were trimmed by 4 bases and 0 bases, with 10 bases remaining between them. The CDR3 is CASSTLASSYEQYF. In DNA form, the CDR3 reads TGTGCCAGTAGTACCCTAGCCAGCTCCTACGAGCAGTACTTC.

The chain is built from TRBV7-3 and TRBJ2-7; 9 bases agree with TRBD1. Losses at the gene ends were 5 bases for V and 5 bases for J; bases not matched to a gene: 7. The length of the CDR3 is 14 residues. CDR1 SGHTA and CDR2 FQGTGA come from the germline V gene. CDR3 region: CASSRGQGLHEQYF. Here the CDR3 DNA reads TGTGCCAGCAGCCGCGGACAGGGGTTACACGAGCAGTACTTC.

The gene calls are TRBV9 and TRBJ1-5; tentative D call: TRBD1 (6 bases). Per germline, CDR1 SGDLS and CDR2 YYNGEE. This CDR3 contains 14 residues. V lost 0 bases, J lost 4 bases, and 8 bases lay in between. The CDR3 spells CASSVGDNNQPQHF. CDR3 DNA: TGTGCCAGCAGCGTAGGGGACAATAATCAGCCCCAGCATTTT.

The V and J genes are TRBV19 and TRBJ2-1; 9 nucleotides agree with TRBD1. The V gene's germline CDR1 is LNHDA and CDR2 SQIVND (reference sequence). J gave up 6 bases and V 5 bases, and 5 bases lay outside the gene matches. CDR3 size: 14 residues. CDR3 residues: CASSPRQGGNEQFF. CDR3 DNA sequence: TGTGCCAGTAGTCCCCGACAGGGGGGCAATGAGCAGTTCTTC.

The chain employs TRBV4-3 and TRBJ2-2, with TRBD2 identical over 9 bases. This CDR3 has 15 residues. J lost 7 bases, V lost 4 bases, and 7 bases had no gene match. The V gene's germline CDR1 is LGHNA and CDR2 YSLEER. This CDR3 is CASSRGGAFDGELFF. The CDR3 coding sequence is TGCGCCAGCAGCCGCGGGGGGGCGTTTGACGGGGAGCTGTTTTTT.

This chain connects TRBV15 to TRBJ1-1; D is undetermined. The length of the CDR3 is 16 residues. V was pared by 5 bases and J by 1 base, with 17 bases between. The V gene's germline CDR1 is LNHNV and CDR2 YYDKDF (reference sequence). The CDR3 bases are TGTGCCACCAGCGGTGGAGTAGGTCGGGAGAACACTGAAGCTTTCTTT. This sequence encodes CATSGGVGRENTEAFF.

This clone was found once. The chain uses TRBV6-5 and TRBJ1-2; D gene ambiguous. Trimming pared 6 bases from V and 3 bases from J, leaving 11 bases between. Germline V gene data show CDR1 as MNHEY and CDR2 as SVGAGI. This CDR3 is 13 amino acids long. The CDR3 loop reads CASSVQDHYGYTF. Here the CDR3 DNA reads TGTGCCAGCAGCGTCCAGGATCACTATGGCTACACCTTC.

The chain has TRBV6-1 and TRBJ1-1; D is ambiguous. The CDR3 is 15 residues long. Germline-derived CDR1 and CDR2 are MNHNS and SASEGT. Trimming took off 0 bases at V and 0 bases at J, with 8 bases between the two ends. As DNA, the CDR3 is TGTGCCAGCAGTGAAGCCCCAGCTATGAACACTGAAGCTTTCTTT. Its translation: CASSEAPAMNTEAFF.

This clone was found a few times. The V call is TRBV5-1, the J call TRBJ1-1; the D is unclear. The CDR3 runs 13 residues. CDR1 SGHRS and CDR2 YFSETQ come from the germline V gene. Between the trimmed V and J ends, which lost 2 bases and 3 bases, there was a span of 8 bases. CDR3 coding DNA: TGCGCCAGCAGCTTCAAAGAGGACACTGAAGCTTTCTTT. It translates to CASSFKEDTEAFF.

The gene calls are TRBV3-1 (or the pseudogene TRBV3-2) and TRBJ1-1, with D uncertain. The V gene's germline CDR1 is LGHDT and CDR2 YNNKEL (reference sequence). Trimming cost V 4 bases and J 5 bases, with 11 bases left between them. This CDR3 is 13 amino acids long. The CDR3: CASSLSGGTEAFF. Written as DNA, the CDR3 is TGTGCCAGCAGCCTATCCGGTGGGACTGAAGCTTTCTTT.

The rearrangement uses TRBV25-1 and TRBJ2-1; 10 positions agree with TRBD2. The junction had 6 bases not matched to a gene; V was cut back by 6 bases and J by 1 base. CDR3 length: 16 residues. The V gene's germline CDR1 is MGHDK and CDR2 SYGVNS. The CDR3 coding sequence is TGTGCCAGCAGAGAACCGGGACTAGCGTCCTACAATGAGCAGTTCTTC. Protein: CASREPGLASYNEQFF.

This rearrangement joins TRBV27 to TRBJ1-4, with D hard to call. CDR1 is MNHEY and CDR2 is SMNVEV in the germline V gene (reference sequence). Trimming pared 5 bases from V and 3 bases from J, leaving 16 bases between. This CDR3 region has 16 residues. The CDR3 bases are TGTGCCAGCAGTCCCCATCCGTCGGGTGCTAATGAAAAACTGTTTTTT. This translates into CASSPHPSGANEKLFF.